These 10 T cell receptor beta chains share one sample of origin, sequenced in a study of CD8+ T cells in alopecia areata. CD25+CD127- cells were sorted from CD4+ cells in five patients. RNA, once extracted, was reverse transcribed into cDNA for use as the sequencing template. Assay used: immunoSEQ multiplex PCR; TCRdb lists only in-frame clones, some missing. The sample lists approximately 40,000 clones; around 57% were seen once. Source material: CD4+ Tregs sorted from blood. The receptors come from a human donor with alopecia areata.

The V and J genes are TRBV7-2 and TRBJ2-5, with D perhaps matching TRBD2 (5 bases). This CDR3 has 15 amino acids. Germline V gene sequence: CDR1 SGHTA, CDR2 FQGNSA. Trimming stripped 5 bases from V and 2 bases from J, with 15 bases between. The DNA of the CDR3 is TGTGCCAGCAGCCCGCCTAGCCACCTTCAAGAGACCCAGTACTTC. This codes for CASSPPSHLQETQYF.

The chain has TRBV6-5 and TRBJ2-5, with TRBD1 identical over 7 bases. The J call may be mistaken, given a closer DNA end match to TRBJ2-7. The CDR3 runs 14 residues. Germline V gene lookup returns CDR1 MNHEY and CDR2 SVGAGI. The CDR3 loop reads CASSPTGSSYEQYF. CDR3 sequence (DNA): TGTGCCAGCAGCCCGACAGGGAGCTCCTACGAGCAGTACTTC.

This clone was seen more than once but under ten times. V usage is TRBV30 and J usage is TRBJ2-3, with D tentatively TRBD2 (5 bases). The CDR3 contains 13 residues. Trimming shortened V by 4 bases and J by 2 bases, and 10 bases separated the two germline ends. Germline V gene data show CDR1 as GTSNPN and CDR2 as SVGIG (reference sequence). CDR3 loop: CAWTRGFTDTQYF. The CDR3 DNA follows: TGTGCCTGGACCCGCGGGTTCACAGATACGCAGTATTTT.

The CDR3 spells CASSKGQGLDEQYF. In DNA form, the CDR3 reads TGTGCCAGTAGTAAGGGACAGGGTCTCGACGAGCAGTACTTC. V and J are TRBV19 and TRBJ2-7; TRBD1 aligns across 9 bases. The CDR3 runs 14 residues. J gave up 5 bases and V 4 bases, and 6 bases lay outside the gene matches. CDR1 and CDR2 (germline): LNHDA, SQIVND (reference sequence).

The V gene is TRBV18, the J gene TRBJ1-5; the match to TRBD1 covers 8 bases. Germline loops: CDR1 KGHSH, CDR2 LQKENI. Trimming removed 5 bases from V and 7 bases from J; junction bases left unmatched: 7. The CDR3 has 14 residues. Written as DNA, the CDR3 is TGTGCCAGCTCATCGACAGGGGTGGGACAGCCCCAGCATTTT. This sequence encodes CASSSTGVGQPQHF.

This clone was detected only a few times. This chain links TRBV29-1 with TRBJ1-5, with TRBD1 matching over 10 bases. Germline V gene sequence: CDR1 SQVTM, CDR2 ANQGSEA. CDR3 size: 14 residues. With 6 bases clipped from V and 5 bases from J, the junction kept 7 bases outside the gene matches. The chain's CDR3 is CSVNDRGQDQPQHF. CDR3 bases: TGCAGCGTAAACGACAGGGGGCAAGATCAGCCCCAGCATTTT.

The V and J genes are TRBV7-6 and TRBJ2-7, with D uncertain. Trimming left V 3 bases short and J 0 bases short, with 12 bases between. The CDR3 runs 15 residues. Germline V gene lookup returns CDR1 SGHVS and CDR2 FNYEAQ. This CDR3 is CASSLRAGSSYEQYF. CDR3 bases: TGTGCCAGCAGCTTGCGAGCAGGTAGCTCCTACGAGCAGTACTTC.

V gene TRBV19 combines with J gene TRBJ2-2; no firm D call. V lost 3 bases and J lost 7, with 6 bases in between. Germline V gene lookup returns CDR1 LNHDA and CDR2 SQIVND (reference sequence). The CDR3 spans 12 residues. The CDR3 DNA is TGTGCCAGTAGTATTTTGGTCGGGGAGCTGTTTTTT. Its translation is CASSILVGELFF.

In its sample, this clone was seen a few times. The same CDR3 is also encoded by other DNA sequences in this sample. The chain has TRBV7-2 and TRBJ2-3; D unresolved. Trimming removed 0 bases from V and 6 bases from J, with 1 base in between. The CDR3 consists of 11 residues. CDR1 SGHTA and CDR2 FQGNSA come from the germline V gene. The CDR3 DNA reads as TGTGCCAGCAGCTTAGCCGATACGCAGTATTTT. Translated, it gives CASSLADTQYF.

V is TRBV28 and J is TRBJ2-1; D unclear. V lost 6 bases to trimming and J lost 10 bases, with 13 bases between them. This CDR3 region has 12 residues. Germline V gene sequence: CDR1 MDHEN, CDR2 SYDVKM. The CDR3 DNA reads TGTGCCAGCAGGGAGAACTTAAAGGAGCAGTTCTTC. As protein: CASRENLKEQFF. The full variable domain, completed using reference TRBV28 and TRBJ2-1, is DVKVTQSSRYLVKRTGEKVFLECVQDMDHENMFWYRQDPGLGLRLIYFSYDVKMKEKGDIPEGYSVSREKKERFSLILESASTNQTSMYLCASRENLKEQFFGPGTRLTVL.